Described below is a single T cell receptor beta chain sequence and its context. What it binds is not known. The CDR3 length is 14 residues. V was shortened by 6 bases and J by 0 bases, with 13 bases between the two germline ends. The germline CDR1 and CDR2 sequences are SGHRS and YFSETQ. The data were taken from a study of Tregs in tolerant kidney transplant recipients. Clones were read by immunoSEQ multiplex PCR, and TCRdb kept only the in-frame ones, dropping some. The sample has 100,000 to 130,000 clones; around 87% are singletons. Study-level results: No direct test of biological reproducibility was done here.

This chain connects TRBV5-1 to TRBJ2-7; the D gene is possibly TRBD2 (6 bases). The sample here was CD4+ T cells from blood, taken before the transplant. The TCR was taken from a human donor who received a combined kidney and bone marrow transplant. In DNA, the CDR3 is TGCGCCAGCACCCGAGGAGGGGCCTCCTACGAGCAGTACTTC. Translating it yields CASTRGGASYEQYF. Complete variable domain (other parts from reference TRBV5-1 and TRBJ2-7): KAGVTQTPRYLIKTRGQQVTLSCSPISGHRSVSWYQQTPGQGLQFLFEYFSETQRNKGNFPGRFSGRQFSNSRSEMNVSTLELGDSALYLCASTRGGASYEQYFGPGTRLTVT.